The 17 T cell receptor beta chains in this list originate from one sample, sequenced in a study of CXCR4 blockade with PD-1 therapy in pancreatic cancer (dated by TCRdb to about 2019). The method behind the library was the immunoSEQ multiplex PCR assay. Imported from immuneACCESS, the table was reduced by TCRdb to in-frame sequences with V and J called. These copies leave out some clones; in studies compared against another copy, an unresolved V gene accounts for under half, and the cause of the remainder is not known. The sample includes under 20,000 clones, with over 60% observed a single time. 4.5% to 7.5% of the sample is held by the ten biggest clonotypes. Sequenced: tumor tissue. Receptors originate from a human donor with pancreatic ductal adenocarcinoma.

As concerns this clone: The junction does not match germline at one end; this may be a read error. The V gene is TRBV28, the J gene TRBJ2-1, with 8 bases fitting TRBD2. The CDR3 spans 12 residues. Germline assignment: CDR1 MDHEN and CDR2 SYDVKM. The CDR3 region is CASRVTGGGEVF. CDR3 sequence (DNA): TGTGCCAGCAGAGTGACCGGGGGGGGCGAAGTCTTC.

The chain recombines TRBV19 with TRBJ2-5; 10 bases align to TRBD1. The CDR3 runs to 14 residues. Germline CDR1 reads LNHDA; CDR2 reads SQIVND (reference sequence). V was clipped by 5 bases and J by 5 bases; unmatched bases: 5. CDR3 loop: CASSPRDRGETQYF. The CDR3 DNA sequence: TGTGCCAGTAGTCCCCGGGACAGGGGTGAGACCCAGTACTTC.

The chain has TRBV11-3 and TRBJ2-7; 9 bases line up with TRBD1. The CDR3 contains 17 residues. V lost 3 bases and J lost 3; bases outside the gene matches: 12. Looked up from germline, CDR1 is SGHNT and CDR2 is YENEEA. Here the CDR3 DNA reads TGTGCCAGCAGCTTCCGAGGGGACAGGGAGAGGGACTACGAGCAGTACTTC. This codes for CASSFRGDRERDYEQYF. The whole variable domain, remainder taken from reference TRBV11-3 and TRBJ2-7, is EAGVVQSPRYKIIEKKQPVAFWCNPISGHNTLYWYLQNLGQGPELLIRYENEEAVDDSQLPKDRFSAERLKGVDSTLKIQPAELGDSAVYLCASSFRGDRERDYEQYFGPGTRLTVT.

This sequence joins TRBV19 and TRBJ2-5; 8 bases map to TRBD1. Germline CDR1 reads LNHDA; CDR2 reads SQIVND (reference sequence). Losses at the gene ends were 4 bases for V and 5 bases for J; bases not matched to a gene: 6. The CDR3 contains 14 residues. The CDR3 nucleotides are TGTGCCAGTAGTAGGGGCTGGACAGGGGAGACCCAGTACTTC. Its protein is CASSRGWTGETQYF.

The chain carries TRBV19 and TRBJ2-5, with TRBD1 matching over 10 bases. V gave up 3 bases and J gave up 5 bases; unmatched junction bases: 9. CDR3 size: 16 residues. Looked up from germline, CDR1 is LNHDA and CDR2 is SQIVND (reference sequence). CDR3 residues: CASSIGGQGFGETQYF. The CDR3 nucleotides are TGTGCCAGTAGTATTGGGGGACAGGGGTTCGGGGAGACCCAGTACTTC.

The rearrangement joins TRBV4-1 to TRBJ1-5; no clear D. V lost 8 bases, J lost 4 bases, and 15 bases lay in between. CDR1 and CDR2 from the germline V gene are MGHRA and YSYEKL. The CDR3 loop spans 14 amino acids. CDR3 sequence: CASRDVGRNQPQHF. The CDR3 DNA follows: TGCGCCAGCCGAGATGTGGGTCGGAATCAGCCCCAGCATTTT.

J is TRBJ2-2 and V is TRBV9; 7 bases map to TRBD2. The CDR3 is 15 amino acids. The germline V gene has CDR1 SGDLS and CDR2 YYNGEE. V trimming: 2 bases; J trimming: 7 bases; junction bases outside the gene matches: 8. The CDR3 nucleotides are TGTGCCAGCAGCGTCGGACTAGAGTTGGGCGGGGAGCTGTTTTTT. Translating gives CASSVGLELGGELFF.

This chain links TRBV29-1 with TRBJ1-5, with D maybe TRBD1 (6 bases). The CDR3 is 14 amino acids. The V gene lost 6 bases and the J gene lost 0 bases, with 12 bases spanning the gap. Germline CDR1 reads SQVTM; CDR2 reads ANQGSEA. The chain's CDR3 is CSVAQGNSNQPQHF. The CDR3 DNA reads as TGCAGCGTGGCTCAGGGGAATAGCAATCAGCCCCAGCATTTT.

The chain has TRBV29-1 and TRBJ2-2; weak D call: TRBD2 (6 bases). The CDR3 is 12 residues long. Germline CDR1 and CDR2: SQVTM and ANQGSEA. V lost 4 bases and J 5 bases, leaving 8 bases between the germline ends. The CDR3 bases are TGCAGCGTTGGAGGGACTACCGGGGAGCTGTTTTTT. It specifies CSVGGTTGELFF.

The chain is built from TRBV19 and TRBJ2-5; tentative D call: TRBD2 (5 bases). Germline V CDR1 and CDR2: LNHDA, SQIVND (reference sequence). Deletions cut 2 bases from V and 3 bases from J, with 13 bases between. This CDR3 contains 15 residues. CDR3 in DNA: TGTGCCAGTAGTATAATGAGAGGGAATGAAGAGACCCAGTACTTC. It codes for CASSIMRGNEETQYF.

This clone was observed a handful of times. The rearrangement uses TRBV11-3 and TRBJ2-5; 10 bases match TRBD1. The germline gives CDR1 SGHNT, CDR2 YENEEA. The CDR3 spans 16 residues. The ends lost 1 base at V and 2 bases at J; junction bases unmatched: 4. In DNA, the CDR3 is TGTGCCAGCAGCTTAGGACAGGGGGCGGGTCAAGAGACCCAGTACTTC. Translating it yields CASSLGQGAGQETQYF.

The CDR3 sequence is CASSADSYSYEQYF. In nucleotides, the CDR3 is TGTGCCAGCAGTGCTGACAGCTATTCCTACGAGCAGTACTTC. This chain connects TRBV28 to TRBJ2-7, with D maybe TRBD1 (5 bases). V was pared by 5 bases and J by 1 base, with 12 bases between. This CDR3 contains 14 residues. The germline V gene has CDR1 MDHEN and CDR2 SYDVKM.

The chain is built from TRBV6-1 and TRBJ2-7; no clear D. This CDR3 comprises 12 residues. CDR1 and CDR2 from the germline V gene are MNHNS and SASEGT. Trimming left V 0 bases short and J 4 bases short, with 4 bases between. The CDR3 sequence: CASSEAQYEQYF. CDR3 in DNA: TGTGCCAGCAGTGAAGCCCAGTACGAGCAGTACTTC.

The CDR3 sequence: CASLVRMSGITEAFF. CDR3 DNA: TGTGCCAGCTTAGTTAGGATGTCTGGGATCACTGAAGCTTTCTTT. The J gene is TRBJ1-1, the V gene TRBV6-8, with D unresolved. CDR1 is MNHGY, CDR2 SAAAGT, per germline. V lost 8 bases, J lost 4 bases, and 20 bases lay in between. The CDR3 spans 15 residues.

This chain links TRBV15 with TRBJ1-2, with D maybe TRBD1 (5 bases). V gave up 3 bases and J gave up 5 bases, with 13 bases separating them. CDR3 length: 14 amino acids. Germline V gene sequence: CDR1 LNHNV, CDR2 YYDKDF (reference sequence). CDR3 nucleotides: TGTGCCACCAGCAGGGGCAGGGTGGGGTATGGCTACACCTTC. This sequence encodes CATSRGRVGYGYTF. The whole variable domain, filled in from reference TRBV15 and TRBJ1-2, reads DAMVIQNPRYQVTQFGKPVTLSCSQTLNHNVMYWYQQKSSQAPKLLFHYYDKDFNNEADTPDNFQSRRPNTSFCFLDIRSPGLGDTAMYLCATSRGRVGYGYTFGSGTRLTVV.

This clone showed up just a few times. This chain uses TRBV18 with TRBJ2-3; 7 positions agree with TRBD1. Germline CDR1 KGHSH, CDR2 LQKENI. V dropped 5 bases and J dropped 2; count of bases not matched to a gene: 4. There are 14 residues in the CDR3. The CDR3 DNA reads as TGTGCCAGCTCATTCGGGACAGACACAGATACGCAGTATTTT. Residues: CASSFGTDTDTQYF.

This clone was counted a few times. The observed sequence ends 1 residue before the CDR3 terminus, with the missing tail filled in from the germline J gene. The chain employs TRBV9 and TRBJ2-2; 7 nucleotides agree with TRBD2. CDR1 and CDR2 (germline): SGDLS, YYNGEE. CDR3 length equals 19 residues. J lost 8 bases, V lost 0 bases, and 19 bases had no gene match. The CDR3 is CASSVGGASGNPGTGELFF. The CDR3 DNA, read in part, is TGTGCCAGCAGCGTAGGCGGTGCTAGCGGCAACCCTGGGACGGGGGAGCTGTTT.